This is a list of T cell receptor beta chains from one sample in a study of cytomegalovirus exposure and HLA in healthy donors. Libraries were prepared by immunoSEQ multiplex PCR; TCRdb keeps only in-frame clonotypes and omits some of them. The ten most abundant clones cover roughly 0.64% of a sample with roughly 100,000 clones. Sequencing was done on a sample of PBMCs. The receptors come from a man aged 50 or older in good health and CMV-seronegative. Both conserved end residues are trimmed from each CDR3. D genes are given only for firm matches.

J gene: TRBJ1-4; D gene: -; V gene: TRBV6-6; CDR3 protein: ASGGARDFDEKLF
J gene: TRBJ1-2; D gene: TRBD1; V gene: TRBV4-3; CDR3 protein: ANSQRTGGWNGYT
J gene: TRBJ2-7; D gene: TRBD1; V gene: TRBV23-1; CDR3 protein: ASTPLPGTADYEQY
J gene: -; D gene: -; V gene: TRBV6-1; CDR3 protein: ASSEFVKSYEQY
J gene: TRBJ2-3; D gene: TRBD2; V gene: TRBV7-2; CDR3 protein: ASSTGGGSDTQY
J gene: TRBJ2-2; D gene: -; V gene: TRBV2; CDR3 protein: ASRVRTLTGELF
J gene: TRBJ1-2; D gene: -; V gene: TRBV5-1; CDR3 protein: ASSSTTVAVAKGYT
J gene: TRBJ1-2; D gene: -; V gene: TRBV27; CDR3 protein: ASSLEGGLNGYT
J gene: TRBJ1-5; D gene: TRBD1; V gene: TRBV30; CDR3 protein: AWSLSRGDLNSNQPQH
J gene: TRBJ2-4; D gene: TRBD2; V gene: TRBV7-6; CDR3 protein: ASSPGLAVAKNIQY
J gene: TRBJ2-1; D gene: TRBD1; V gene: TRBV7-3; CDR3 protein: ASSSDRGDGSYNEQF
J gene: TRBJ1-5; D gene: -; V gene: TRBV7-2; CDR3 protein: ASSLGGIRQPQH
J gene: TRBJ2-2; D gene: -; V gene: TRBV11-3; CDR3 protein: ASSLFLNTGELF
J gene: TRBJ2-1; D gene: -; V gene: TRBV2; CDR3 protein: ASNTLGARIPYNEQF
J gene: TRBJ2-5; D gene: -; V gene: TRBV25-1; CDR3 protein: ASSVTPGGTDPGETQY
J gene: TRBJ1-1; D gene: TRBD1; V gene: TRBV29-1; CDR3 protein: SVRTGGLNTEAF
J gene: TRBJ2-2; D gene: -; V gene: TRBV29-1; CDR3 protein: SAAAGDTGELF
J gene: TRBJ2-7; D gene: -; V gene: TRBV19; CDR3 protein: ASSIWLASSYEQY
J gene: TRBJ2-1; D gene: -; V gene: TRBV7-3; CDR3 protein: ASSLRGGLSQF
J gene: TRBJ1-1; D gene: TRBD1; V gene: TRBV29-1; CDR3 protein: SVEVGGAGTAF
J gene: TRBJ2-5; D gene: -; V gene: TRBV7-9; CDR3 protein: ASSPRETQY
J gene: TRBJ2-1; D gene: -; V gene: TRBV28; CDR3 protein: ASSLAGSSYNEQF
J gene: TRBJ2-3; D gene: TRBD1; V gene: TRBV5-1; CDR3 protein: ASSSTPLHGTGGPTDTQY
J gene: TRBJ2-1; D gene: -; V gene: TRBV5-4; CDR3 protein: ASSSTGSSYNEQF
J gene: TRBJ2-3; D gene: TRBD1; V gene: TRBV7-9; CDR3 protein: ASSTTLRGPSTDTQY
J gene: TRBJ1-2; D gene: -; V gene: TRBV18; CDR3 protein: ASSSTGGNYGYT
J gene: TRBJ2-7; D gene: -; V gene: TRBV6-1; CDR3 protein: ASSEVQEQY
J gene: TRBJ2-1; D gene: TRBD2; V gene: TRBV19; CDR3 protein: ASSIIAGAGYEQF
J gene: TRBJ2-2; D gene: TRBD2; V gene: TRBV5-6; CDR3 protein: ASSILAGVGTGELF
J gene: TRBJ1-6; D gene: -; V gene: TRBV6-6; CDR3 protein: ASHRDSPLH
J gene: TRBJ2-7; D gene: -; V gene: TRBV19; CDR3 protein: ASTPSKGSRTGNPYEQY
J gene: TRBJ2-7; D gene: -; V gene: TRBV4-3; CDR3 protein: ASSQDRLRSSYEQY
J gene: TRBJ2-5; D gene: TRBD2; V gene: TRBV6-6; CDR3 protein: ASSYSLAGGETQY
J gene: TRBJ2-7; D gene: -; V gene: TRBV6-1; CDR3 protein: ASRAQGSSYEQY
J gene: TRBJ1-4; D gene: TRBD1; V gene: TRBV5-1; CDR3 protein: ASSLTGTGDEKLF